Listed below are T cell receptor beta chains from one sample, sequenced in a study of T cell responses to AZD1222 COVID-19 vaccine. Measured with immunoSEQ multiplex PCR; TCRdb has only the in-frame clones, and not every one. The sample has under 150,000 clones, roughly 90% seen once; the top ten hold roughly 3.6%. This material consisted of peripheral blood, taken on day 0 of AZD1222 vaccination. These receptors came from an adult in good health. The CDR3 runs from the conserved cysteine through the conserved F or W. The D gene is left open where the match is weak. The size of a clone is reported for some rows only, either as once, few or many, or as a class for expanded clones.

cdr3_length	v_call	j_call	d_call	clone_size	cdr3_aa	cdr3_nt
16	TRBV4-1	TRBJ2-6	-	few	CASSQDPGAGANVLTF	TGCGCCAGCAGCCAAGATCCAGGGGCTGGGGCCAACGTCCTGACTTTC
15	TRBV14	TRBJ1-3	-	-	CASSQGGGRGNTIYF	TGTGCCAGCAGCCAAGGAGGGGGAAGAGGAAACACCATATATTTT
15	TRBV28	TRBJ1-1	-	-	CASSLRGVGLTEAFF	TGTGCCAGCAGTTTAAGGGGGGTCGGGCTCACTGAAGCTTTCTTT
19	TRBV5-6	TRBJ2-2	TRBD2	-	CASSSPSILAGGGTGELFF	TGTGCCAGCAGCTCACCCTCCATACTAGCGGGGGGAGGGACCGGGGAGCTGTTTTTT
16	TRBV5-6	TRBJ2-7	-	once	CASSFSGLALLREQYF	TGTGCCAGCAGCTTTTCTGGACTGGCCCTCTTACGCGAGCAGTACTTC
14	TRBV5-1	TRBJ2-1	-	-	CASSLGGPADEQFF	TGCGCCAGCAGCTTGGGGGGCCCTGCCGATGAGCAGTTCTTC
14	TRBV6-6	TRBJ1-6	TRBD1	-	CASSYKGASSPLHF	TGTGCCAGCAGTTACAAGGGGGCAAGTTCACCCCTCCACTTT
14	TRBV6-5	TRBJ1-2	TRBD1	-	CASRLSGGSDGYTF	TGTGCCAGCAGATTATCAGGGGGCTCTGATGGCTACACCTTC
16	TRBV6-4	TRBJ2-1	TRBD2	-	CASSRTSGGPYNEQFF	TGTGCCAGCAGTAGGACTAGCGGGGGGCCCTACAATGAGCAGTTCTTC
14	TRBV10-3	TRBJ1-2	TRBD1	-	CAISEDRVRVGYTF	TGTGCCATCAGCGAAGACAGGGTAAGGGTCGGCTACACCTTC
14	TRBV6-5	TRBJ1-1	-	-	CASSWAAMNTEAFF	TGTGCCAGCAGCTGGGCAGCTATGAACACTGAAGCTTTCTTT
16	TRBV2	TRBJ1-1	TRBD1	-	CASSEISPRQGREAFF	TGTGCCAGCAGTGAAATCAGCCCCCGACAGGGGAGGGAAGCTTTCTTT
15	TRBV7-9	TRBJ2-1	-	few	CASSSSVWSYNEQFF	TGTGCCAGCAGCTCCTCCGTGTGGTCCTACAATGAGCAGTTCTTC
14	TRBV6-5	TRBJ2-3	-	-	CASRPGHSTDTQYF	TGTGCCAGCAGACCGGGACATTCCACAGATACGCAGTATTTT
15	TRBV15	TRBJ2-5	-	-	CATSRDLAGGETQYF	TGTGCCACCAGCAGAGATCTGGCAGGAGGAGAGACCCAGTACTTC
13	TRBV3-1/TRBV3-2	TRBJ1-2	-	-	CASSQREVGGYTF	TGTGCCAGCAGCCAAAGGGAAGTCGGGGGCTACACCTTC
14	TRBV5-6	TRBJ1-4	-	-	CASSSTDSNEKLFF	TGTGCCAGCAGCTCGACCGATTCTAATGAAAAACTGTTTTTT
15	TRBV9	TRBJ2-3	TRBD2	-	CASSVGAGVTDTQYF	TGTGCCAGCAGCGTAGGAGCGGGGGTCACAGATACGCAGTATTTT
14	TRBV4-3	TRBJ1-3	-	few	CASSQKASGNTIYF	TGCGCCAGCAGCCAAAAGGCCTCTGGAAACACCATATATTTT
13	TRBV2	TRBJ1-1	-	-	CASSGGLGTEAFF	TGTGCCAGCAGTGGGGGCTTGGGGACTGAAGCTTTCTTT
16	TRBV14	TRBJ2-3	TRBD2	-	CASSQVRLAGTDTQYF	TGTGCCAGCAGCCAAGTTCGGCTAGCGGGCACAGATACGCAGTATTTT
12	TRBV14	TRBJ1-2	-	-	CASSQPGRGYTF	TGTGCCAGCAGCCAACCAGGGCGGGGCTACACCTTC
16	TRBV3-1/TRBV3-2	TRBJ2-5	TRBD2	-	CASSQVLAGAQETQYF	TGTGCCAGCAGCCAAGTACTAGCGGGTGCACAAGAGACCCAGTACTTC
22	TRBV7-8	TRBJ2-6	-	-	CASSLGVGIFEGRNSGANVLTF	TGTGCCAGCAGCTTAGGGGTGGGGATTTTTGAGGGAAGAAACTCTGGGGCCAACGTCCTGACTTTC
15	TRBV6-5	TRBJ1-1	-	-	CASSTQTLPGAEAFF	TGTGCCAGCAGTACGCAAACTTTACCCGGCGCTGAAGCTTTCTTT
13	TRBV6-1	TRBJ1-5	-	once	CASSENSGQPQHF	TGTGCCAGCAGTGAGAACTCGGGTCAGCCCCAGCATTTT
19	TRBV3-1/TRBV3-2	TRBJ1-6	-	-	CASSQERGILGGYNSPLHF	TGTGCCAGCAGCCAAGAGAGGGGCATTCTGGGGGGCTATAATTCACCCCTCCACTTT
13	TRBV7-9	TRBJ1-2	-	-	CASSLGGLEGYTF	TGTGCCAGCAGCTTAGGCGGCCTGGAAGGCTACACCTTC
15	TRBV5-6	TRBJ2-7	-	once	CASSPFGGSSYEQYF	TGTGCCAGCAGCCCTTTCGGGGGCAGCTCCTACGAGCAGTACTTC
13	TRBV27	TRBJ2-2	-	-	CASSFTNTGELFF	TGTGCCAGCAGTTTTACGAACACCGGGGAGCTGTTTTTT
13	TRBV12-3/TRBV12-4	TRBJ1-5	-	-	CASSLNGNQPQHF	TGTGCCAGCAGTTTAAATGGCAATCAGCCCCAGCATTTT
18	TRBV6-1	TRBJ2-5	-	-	CASSARRRGFPAQETQYF	TGTGCCAGCAGTGCTAGACGTAGGGGGTTCCCTGCCCAAGAGACCCAGTACTTC
13	TRBV6-2/TRBV6-3	TRBJ1-2	-	-	CASSPGPSYGYTF	TGTGCCAGCAGTCCCGGCCCGTCCTATGGCTACACCTTC
14	TRBV7-3	TRBJ2-3	TRBD2	-	CASSLSGGADTQYF	TGTGCCAGCAGCCTTAGCGGGGGCGCAGATACGCAGTATTTT
15	TRBV9	TRBJ2-3	-	-	CASSTRPSGTDTQYF	TGTGCCAGCAGCACCCGTCCAAGTGGCACAGATACGCAGTATTTT
18	TRBV4-2	TRBJ2-7	TRBD2	-	CASSQEGGTSGGAPEQYF	TGTGCCAGCAGCCAAGAAGGCGGGACTAGCGGGGGGGCCCCCGAGCAGTACTTC
18	TRBV9	TRBJ2-3	-	-	CASSPRLGGGARTDTQYF	TGTGCCAGCAGCCCCCGGTTAGGGGGCGGGGCACGCACAGATACGCAGTATTTT
12	TRBV19	TRBJ1-5	-	once	CASSTWDGPRHF	TGTGCCAGTAGTACCTGGGACGGCCCACGGCATTTT
14	TRBV7-2	TRBJ2-7	-	-	CASSSPGASYEQYF	TGTGCCAGCAGCTCCCCGGGGGCTTCCTACGAGCAGTACTTC
14	TRBV19	TRBJ1-6	-	-	CASRPPGANSPLHF	TGTGCCAGTAGACCCCCGGGGGCTAATTCACCCCTCCACTTT
11	TRBV6-5	TRBJ1-4	-	-	CASINRAQLFF	TGTGCCAGCATTAACAGGGCCCAACTGTTTTTT
13	TRBV2	TRBJ2-7	-	-	CASSPMPVSEQYF	TGTGCCAGCAGTCCGATGCCAGTAAGCGAGCAGTACTTC
13	TRBV2	TRBJ2-1	-	-	CASRGTSYNEQFF	TGTGCCAGCAGAGGGACCTCCTACAATGAGCAGTTCTTC
16	TRBV27	TRBJ1-3	-	-	CASSYRGPFSGNTIYF	TGTGCCAGCAGTTACCGCGGGCCCTTCTCTGGAAACACCATATATTTT
15	TRBV7-3	TRBJ1-1	-	-	CASSLGLGENTEAFF	TGTGCCAGCAGCTTGGGACTGGGGGAGAACACTGAAGCTTTCTTT
16	TRBV12-5	TRBJ1-4	-	-	CASGLVPKAREEKLFF	TGTGCTAGTGGTTTGGTACCAAAGGCCAGGGAAGAAAAACTGTTTTTT
15	TRBV6-2/TRBV6-3	TRBJ1-6	TRBD1	-	CASSSPGQGATPLHF	TGTGCCAGCAGTTCACCGGGACAGGGGGCCACACCCCTCCACTTT
13	TRBV29-1	TRBJ2-7	-	-	CSAHPDGTYEQYF	TGCAGCGCTCATCCGGACGGCACCTACGAGCAGTACTTC
15	TRBV6-5	TRBJ2-5	TRBD1	-	CASSIQGVYDETQYF	TGTGCCAGCAGTATACAGGGGGTTTATGATGAGACCCAGTACTTC
16	TRBV6-5	TRBJ2-7	TRBD2	-	CASSYASGGAFREQYF	TGTGCCAGCAGTTACGCTAGCGGGGGGGCCTTTCGCGAGCAGTACTTC